This T cell receptor (beta chain) was recorded in a study of blood T cell repertoires in COVID-19. Study background: Sites in the United States, Italy and Spain provided acute and convalescent COVID-19 samples. The analysed material was cDNA or gDNA that came from T cells, B-cell-depleted T cells, or PBMCs.

In the source study's methods: For nucleated cells, counts were estimated from reference gene primer amplification. Produced via immunoSEQ multiplex PCR; TCRdb's table is partial and in-frame only. V and J calls and clone size are given by that table; D and trimming were obtained from the DNA. Counted here are more than 70,000 clones, 75% to 90% occurring once; the ten biggest clones make up 6.5% to 9%. V was cut by 8 bases and J by 4 bases, with 17 bases left in between. The CDR3 runs 14 residues. In germline, CDR1 is MGHRA, CDR2 YSYEKL. The clonotype was recovered from a man aged 55 to 69 with acute or convalescent COVID-19. The V call is TRBV4-1, the J call TRBJ1-2; D is unresolved. Input material: peripheral blood. Here the CDR3 reads CASGQDLISYGYTF. The CDR3 nucleotides read TGCGCCAGCGGTCAGGATCTTATTAGCTATGGCTACACCTTC.